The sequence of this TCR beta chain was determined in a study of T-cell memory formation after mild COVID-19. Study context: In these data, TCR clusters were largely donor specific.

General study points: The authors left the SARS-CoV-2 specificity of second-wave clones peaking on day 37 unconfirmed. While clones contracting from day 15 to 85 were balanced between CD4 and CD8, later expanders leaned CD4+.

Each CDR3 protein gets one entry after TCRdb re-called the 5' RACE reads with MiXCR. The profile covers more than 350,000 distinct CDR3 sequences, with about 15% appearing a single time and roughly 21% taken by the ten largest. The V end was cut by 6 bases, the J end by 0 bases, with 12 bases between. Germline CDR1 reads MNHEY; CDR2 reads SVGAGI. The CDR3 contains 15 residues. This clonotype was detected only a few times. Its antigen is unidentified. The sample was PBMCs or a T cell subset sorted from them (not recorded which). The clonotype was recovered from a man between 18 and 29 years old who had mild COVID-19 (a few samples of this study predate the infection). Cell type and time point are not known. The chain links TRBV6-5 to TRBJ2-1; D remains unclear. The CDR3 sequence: CASSRTRSSYNEQFF. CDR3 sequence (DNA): TGTGCCAGCAGCCGGACCCGGAGCTCCTACAATGAGCAGTTCTTC.